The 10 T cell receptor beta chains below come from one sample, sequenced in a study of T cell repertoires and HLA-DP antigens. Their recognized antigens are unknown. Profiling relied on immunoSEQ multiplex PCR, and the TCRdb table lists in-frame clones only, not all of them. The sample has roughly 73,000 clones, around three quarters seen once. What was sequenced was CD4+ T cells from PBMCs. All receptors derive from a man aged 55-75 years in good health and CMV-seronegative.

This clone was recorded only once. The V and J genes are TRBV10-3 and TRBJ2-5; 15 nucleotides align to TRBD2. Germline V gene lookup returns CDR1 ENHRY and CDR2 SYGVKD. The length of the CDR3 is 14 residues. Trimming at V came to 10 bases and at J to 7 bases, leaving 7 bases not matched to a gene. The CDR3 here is CATGLAGGEGTQYF. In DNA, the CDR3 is TGTGCCACCGGACTAGCGGGGGGGGAGGGGACCCAGTACTTC.

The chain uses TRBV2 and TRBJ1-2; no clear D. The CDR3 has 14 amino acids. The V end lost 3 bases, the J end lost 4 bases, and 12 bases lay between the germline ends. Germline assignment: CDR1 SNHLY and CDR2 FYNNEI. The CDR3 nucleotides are TGTGCCAGCAGTGATTTTGAAGAGGGCTATGGCTACACCTTC. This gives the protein CASSDFEEGYGYTF.

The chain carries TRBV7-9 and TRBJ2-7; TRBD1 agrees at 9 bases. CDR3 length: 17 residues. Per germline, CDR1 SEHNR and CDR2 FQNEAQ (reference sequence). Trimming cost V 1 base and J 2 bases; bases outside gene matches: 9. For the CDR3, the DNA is TGTGCCAGCAGCTTAGGTGGCTACCGGGACAGGGCCTACGAGCAGTACTTC. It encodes CASSLGGYRDRAYEQYF.

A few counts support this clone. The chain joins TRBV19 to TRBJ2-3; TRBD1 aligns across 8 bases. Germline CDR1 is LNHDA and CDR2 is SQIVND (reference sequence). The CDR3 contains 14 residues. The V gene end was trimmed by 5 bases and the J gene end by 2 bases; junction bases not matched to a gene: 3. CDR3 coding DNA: TGTGCCAGTAGTGACAGGGGAACCACAGATACGCAGTATTTT. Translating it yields CASSDRGTTDTQYF.

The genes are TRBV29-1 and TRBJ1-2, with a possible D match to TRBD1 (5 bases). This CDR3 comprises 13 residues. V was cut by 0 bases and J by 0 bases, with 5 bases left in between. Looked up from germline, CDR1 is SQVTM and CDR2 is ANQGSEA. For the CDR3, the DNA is TGCAGCGTTGAAGAGGGGGCTAACTATGGCTACACCTTC. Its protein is CSVEEGANYGYTF.

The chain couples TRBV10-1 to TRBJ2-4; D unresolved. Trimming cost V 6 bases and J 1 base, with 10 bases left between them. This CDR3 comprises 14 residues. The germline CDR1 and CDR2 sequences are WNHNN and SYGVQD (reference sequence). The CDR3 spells CASSSKLAKNIQYF. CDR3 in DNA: TGCGCCAGCAGCAGCAAGCTTGCCAAAAACATTCAGTACTTC.

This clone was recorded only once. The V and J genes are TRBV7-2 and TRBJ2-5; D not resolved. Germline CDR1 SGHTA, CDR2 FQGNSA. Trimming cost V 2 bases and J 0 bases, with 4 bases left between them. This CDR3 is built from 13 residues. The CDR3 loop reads CASSLSHQETQYF. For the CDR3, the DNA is TGTGCCAGCAGCTTATCACACCAAGAGACCCAGTACTTC.

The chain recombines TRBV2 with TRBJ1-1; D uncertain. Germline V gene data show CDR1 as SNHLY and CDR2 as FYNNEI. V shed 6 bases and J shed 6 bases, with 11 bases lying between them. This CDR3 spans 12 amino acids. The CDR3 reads CASRRIGPEAFF. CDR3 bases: TGTGCCAGCAGGAGGATAGGACCTGAAGCTTTCTTT.

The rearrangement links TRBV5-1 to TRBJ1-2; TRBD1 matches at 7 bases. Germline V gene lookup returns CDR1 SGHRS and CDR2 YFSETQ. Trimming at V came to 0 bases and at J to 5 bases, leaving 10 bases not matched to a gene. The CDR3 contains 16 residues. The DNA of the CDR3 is TGCGCCAGCAGCTTGGAGGCGGCAGGGGGTCAGTATGGCTACACCTTC. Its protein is CASSLEAAGGQYGYTF.

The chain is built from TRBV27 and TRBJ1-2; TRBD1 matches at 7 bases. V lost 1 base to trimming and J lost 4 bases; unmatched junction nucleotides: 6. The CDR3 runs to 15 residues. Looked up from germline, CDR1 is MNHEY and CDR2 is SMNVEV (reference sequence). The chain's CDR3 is CASSLWPGGSYGYTF. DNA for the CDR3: TGTGCCAGCAGTTTATGGCCAGGGGGATCCTATGGCTACACCTTC.